Listed below are T cell receptor beta chains from one sample, sequenced in a study of chemoradiotherapy in HPV16-positive cancers. Sequenced by immunoSEQ multiplex PCR; TCRdb stores in-frame clones only, minus some. The table includes 2,000 to 2,500 clones, approximately 73% detected once. Sample acquisition took place from a patient who underwent chemoradiotherapy. All receptors derive from a human donor with HPV-associated anogenital cancer. Both conserved end residues are part of each CDR3. D genes are given only for firm matches.

TRBJ2-1 TRBV5-6 TRBD1 CASSLMPGQGSYNEQFF
TRBJ2-1 TRBV29-1 NA CSVLRDGNEQFF
TRBJ2-1 TRBV7-9 TRBD2 CASSSTGTSSYNEQFF
TRBJ2-1 TRBV28 TRBD2 CASSLPSLLAGVNNEQFF
TRBJ1-5 TRBV7-2 NA CASSLEGFQPQHF
TRBJ1-1 TRBV28 NA CASSLGHHNTEAFF
TRBJ2-5 TRBV7-2 NA CASSLGQEGRAQYF
TRBJ2-5 TRBV5-1 NA CASSLRGEETQYF
TRBJ2-1 TRBV11-2 NA CASSTRTNEQFF
TRBJ2-7 TRBV30 NA CAWSGRAGEQYF
TRBJ1-4 TRBV30 NA CAWNGTSGEKLFF
TRBJ1-2 TRBV7-2 NA CASSLQGDGYTF
TRBJ2-1 TRBV10-3 TRBD2 CATDTSGAYNEQFF
TRBJ2-5 TRBV10-3 NA CAISVPGPADVETQYF
TRBJ2-7 TRBV27 NA CASSLGGQTYEQYF
TRBJ1-3 TRBV2 NA CASSELRFGNTIYF
TRBJ1-1 TRBV28 NA CASSTRGGADTEAFF
TRBJ2-1 TRBV28 NA CASSFWGTSVAYNEQFF